This T cell receptor (beta chain) was captured in a study of human T cells and chemical hapten exposure. Study-wide points: DPC sensitization produced no change in TCRs with frequency above 1 in 1000.

Time point meaning: pre-sensitization, week 0. Treatment in this sample: therapeutic diphenylcyclopropenone sensitization with weekly scalp DPC. From germline, CDR1 is SGHNT and CDR2 YENEEA. The CDR3 is made up of 15 amino acids. V shed 3 bases, J shed 5 bases, and the junction held 5 bases outside the gene matches. This clonotype was counted ten times or more. As yet, its antigen is unknown. TCRdb re-called the RACE reads through MiXCR, storing one row per CDR3 protein. In the table there are more than 250,000 distinct CDR3 sequences, roughly 8% of which are singletons. The starting material was whole blood, obtained in connection with sensitization to the hapten diphenylcyclopropenone (DPC). The gene calls are TRBV11-3 and TRBJ2-2; TRBD1 matches 8 bases. This clonotype was sampled from a man aged 18-30 years with alopecia areata. Some clones in this sample may be carry-over from other donors' samples. CDR3: CASSFAGGKTGELFF. Here the CDR3 DNA reads TGTGCCAGCAGCTTTGCAGGGGGCAAAACCGGGGAGCTGTTTTTT.